This paragraph covers one TCR beta chain sequence. The ends lost 6 bases at V and 5 bases at J; junction bases unmatched: 8. CDR3 size: 14 residues. CDR1 and CDR2 from the germline V gene are MNHEY and SMNVEV (reference sequence). As handled by the study authors: Reference gene primer amplification in the assay estimated nucleated cell counts. The data were produced by immunoSEQ multiplex PCR, yet TCRdb's version contains in-frame clones alone and is incomplete. From that table come the V and J calls and clone size; the DNA was used to work out D and trimming. In the table there are 200,000 to 250,000 clones, 70% to 85% of which are singletons. This sample is part of a study of blood T cell repertoires in COVID-19.

The sequencing input was peripheral blood. This sequence originates from a woman aged 40 to 55 who had recovered from COVID-19. This chain uses TRBV27 with TRBJ2-5; 8 positions agree with TRBD1. The CDR3 DNA reads TGTGCCAGCAGCCTGACAGGGGTTCCTGAGACCCAGTACTTC. The encoded protein is CASSLTGVPETQYF.